This is a list of T cell receptor beta chains from one sample in a study of cytomegalovirus exposure and HLA in healthy donors. Profiled with immunoSEQ multiplex PCR; TCRdb holds only in-frame clones, not every one. The data show 150,000 to 200,000 clones, with about 85% seen just once and about 1.3% held by the top ten. Sequenced: PBMCs. Receptors were obtained from a girl between 10 and 17 years old in good health and CMV-seropositive. CDR3s include the opening cysteine and the closing phenylalanine or tryptophan. Each record gives: J gene, V gene, clone size, D gene, CDR3 protein, CDR3 DNA. A D gene is named only where the DNA matches it firmly. Not every row has a clone size; where given, it reads once, few, many or a size class.

J gene: TRBJ1-1
V gene: TRBV6-6
clone size: .
D gene: .
CDR3 protein: CASSYSAGTRGEAFF
CDR3 DNA: TGTGCCAGCAGTTACTCGGCCGGGACAAGGGGTGAAGCTTTCTTT

J gene: TRBJ2-7
V gene: TRBV5-4
clone size: .
D gene: .
CDR3 protein: CASSLAGGSQGYEQYF
CDR3 DNA: TGTGCCAGCAGCTTGGCCGGTGGGAGTCAAGGCTACGAGCAGTACTTC

J gene: TRBJ1-1
V gene: TRBV4-2
clone size: .
D gene: .
CDR3 protein: CASSQAGGRAAAFF
CDR3 DNA: TGTGCCAGCAGCCAAGCGGGGGGGCGGGCGGCGGCTTTCTTT

J gene: TRBJ1-1
V gene: TRBV27
clone size: .
D gene: .
CDR3 protein: CASTPRGEGRHAEAFF
CDR3 DNA: TGTGCCAGCACTCCAAGGGGGGAGGGGAGACACGCTGAAGCTTTCTTT

J gene: TRBJ2-7
V gene: TRBV27
clone size: .
D gene: .
CDR3 protein: CASSLGGYEQYF
CDR3 DNA: TGTGCCAGCAGTTTAGGGGGGTACGAGCAGTACTTC

J gene: TRBJ2-7
V gene: TRBV2
clone size: .
D gene: TRBD1
CDR3 protein: CASRQGADYEQYF
CDR3 DNA: TGTGCCAGCAGACAGGGGGCAGACTACGAGCAGTACTTC

J gene: TRBJ1-5
V gene: TRBV5-1
clone size: .
D gene: .
CDR3 protein: CASSRAGLGSQPQHF
CDR3 DNA: TGCGCCAGCAGCCGAGCGGGACTTGGGAGTCAGCCCCAGCATTTT

J gene: TRBJ1-5
V gene: TRBV19
clone size: .
D gene: .
CDR3 protein: CASSRTPQVANQPQHF
CDR3 DNA: TGTGCCAGTAGCCGAACCCCCCAGGTGGCCAATCAGCCCCAGCATTTT

J gene: TRBJ2-7
V gene: TRBV7-9
clone size: .
D gene: .
CDR3 protein: CASSSPLGNYEQYF
CDR3 DNA: TGTGCCAGCAGCTCCCCACTAGGGAACTACGAGCAGTACTTC

J gene: TRBJ2-7
V gene: TRBV25-1
clone size: .
D gene: TRBD1
CDR3 protein: CASSEGLWGTGSYEQYF
CDR3 DNA: TGTGCCAGCAGTGAAGGTTTGTGGGGGACAGGCTCCTACGAGCAGTACTTC

J gene: TRBJ1-5
V gene: TRBV5-1
clone size: .
D gene: .
CDR3 protein: CASSLGDNLNQPQHF
CDR3 DNA: TGCGCCAGCAGCTTGGGAGACAATCTCAATCAGCCCCAGCATTTT

J gene: TRBJ2-1
V gene: TRBV2
clone size: .
D gene: TRBD2
CDR3 protein: CASSEALAGIDNEQFF
CDR3 DNA: TGTGCCAGCAGTGAAGCGCTAGCGGGAATTGACAATGAGCAGTTCTTC

J gene: TRBJ1-1
V gene: TRBV11-2
clone size: .
D gene: .
CDR3 protein: CASSLGRGTEAFF
CDR3 DNA: TGTGCCAGCAGCTTAGGAAGGGGAACTGAAGCTTTCTTT

J gene: TRBJ2-1
V gene: TRBV4-1
clone size: .
D gene: TRBD2
CDR3 protein: CASSQAGGSPYNEQFF
CDR3 DNA: TGCGCCAGCAGCCAAGCAGGCGGGAGTCCCTACAATGAGCAGTTCTTC

J gene: TRBJ2-1
V gene: TRBV4-1
clone size: .
D gene: TRBD2
CDR3 protein: CASSQVRDYPYNEQFF
CDR3 DNA: TGCGCCAGCAGCCAAGTGAGGGACTACCCCTACAATGAGCAGTTCTTC

J gene: TRBJ2-1
V gene: TRBV5-1
clone size: .
D gene: TRBD2
CDR3 protein: CASGVGEGRYEQFF
CDR3 DNA: TGCGCCAGCGGGGTAGGGGAGGGCAGATATGAGCAGTTCTTC

J gene: TRBJ1-1
V gene: TRBV7-9
clone size: .
D gene: .
CDR3 protein: CASSHPGDLNTEAFF
CDR3 DNA: TGTGCCAGCAGCCACCCAGGGGATTTGAACACTGAAGCTTTCTTT

J gene: TRBJ2-7
V gene: TRBV11-2
clone size: .
D gene: .
CDR3 protein: CASSLTGRTYEQYF
CDR3 DNA: TGTGCCAGCAGCTTAACAGGGAGAACCTACGAGCAGTACTTC

J gene: TRBJ1-5
V gene: TRBV19
clone size: few
D gene: .
CDR3 protein: CASSIGGWSYDQPQHF
CDR3 DNA: TGTGCCAGTAGTATAGGAGGATGGTCATATGATCAGCCCCAGCATTTT

J gene: TRBJ2-7
V gene: TRBV27
clone size: .
D gene: .
CDR3 protein: CASSPPGSLSYEQYF
CDR3 DNA: TGTGCCAGCAGTCCTCCCGGGTCCCTCTCCTACGAGCAGTACTTC

J gene: TRBJ2-1
V gene: TRBV5-6
clone size: few
D gene: TRBD1
CDR3 protein: CASSFRDSRRGEQFF
CDR3 DNA: TGTGCCAGCAGCTTCCGGGACAGCCGGCGAGGTGAGCAGTTCTTC

J gene: TRBJ1-2
V gene: TRBV19
clone size: .
D gene: .
CDR3 protein: CASRTAYGYTF
CDR3 DNA: TGTGCCAGTCGGACAGCCTATGGCTACACCTTC

J gene: TRBJ2-3
V gene: TRBV7-2
clone size: .
D gene: .
CDR3 protein: CASSSFTDTQYF
CDR3 DNA: TGTGCCAGCAGCTCGTTCACAGATACGCAGTATTTT

J gene: TRBJ2-5
V gene: TRBV30
clone size: .
D gene: .
CDR3 protein: CAWSVPAAGRETQYF
CDR3 DNA: TGTGCCTGGAGTGTACCGGCAGCGGGTAGAGAGACCCAGTACTTC

J gene: TRBJ2-3
V gene: TRBV19
clone size: .
D gene: TRBD1
CDR3 protein: CASSILGTGTDTQYF
CDR3 DNA: TGTGCCAGTAGTATATTGGGGACAGGGACAGATACGCAGTATTTT

J gene: TRBJ2-7
V gene: TRBV7-6
clone size: .
D gene: TRBD1
CDR3 protein: CASSFGDRTIYEQYF
CDR3 DNA: TGTGCCAGCTCCTTTGGGGACAGGACAATCTACGAGCAGTACTTC

J gene: TRBJ1-2
V gene: TRBV5-1
clone size: .
D gene: .
CDR3 protein: CASSLIGGAMGGYTF
CDR3 DNA: TGCGCCAGCAGCCTCATTGGGGGGGCCATGGGTGGCTACACCTTC

J gene: TRBJ2-7
V gene: TRBV7-8
clone size: .
D gene: TRBD1
CDR3 protein: CASSGHRGSYEQYF
CDR3 DNA: TGTGCCAGCAGCGGACACAGGGGCTCCTACGAGCAGTACTTC

J gene: TRBJ2-1
V gene: TRBV5-1
clone size: few
D gene: .
CDR3 protein: CASSLVPSIYEQFF
CDR3 DNA: TGCGCCAGCAGCTTGGTGCCCAGTATCTATGAGCAGTTCTTC

J gene: TRBJ2-7
V gene: TRBV15
clone size: .
D gene: TRBD1
CDR3 protein: CATSGTGAYEQYF
CDR3 DNA: TGTGCCACCTCCGGGACAGGGGCCTACGAGCAGTACTTC